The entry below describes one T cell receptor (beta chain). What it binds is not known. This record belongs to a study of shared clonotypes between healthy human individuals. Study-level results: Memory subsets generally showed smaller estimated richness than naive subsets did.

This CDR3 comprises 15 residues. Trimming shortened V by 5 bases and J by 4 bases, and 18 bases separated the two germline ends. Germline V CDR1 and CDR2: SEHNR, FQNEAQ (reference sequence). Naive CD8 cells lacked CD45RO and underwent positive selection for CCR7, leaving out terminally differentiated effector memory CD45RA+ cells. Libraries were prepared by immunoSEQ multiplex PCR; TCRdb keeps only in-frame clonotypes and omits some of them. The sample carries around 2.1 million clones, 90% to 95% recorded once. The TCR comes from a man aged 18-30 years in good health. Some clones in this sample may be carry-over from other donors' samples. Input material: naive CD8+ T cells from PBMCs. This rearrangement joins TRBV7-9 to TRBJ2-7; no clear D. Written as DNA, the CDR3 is TGTGCCAGCAGCCTCGGGCGGACGGTGATGTACGAGCAGTACTTC. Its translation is CASSLGRTVMYEQYF.